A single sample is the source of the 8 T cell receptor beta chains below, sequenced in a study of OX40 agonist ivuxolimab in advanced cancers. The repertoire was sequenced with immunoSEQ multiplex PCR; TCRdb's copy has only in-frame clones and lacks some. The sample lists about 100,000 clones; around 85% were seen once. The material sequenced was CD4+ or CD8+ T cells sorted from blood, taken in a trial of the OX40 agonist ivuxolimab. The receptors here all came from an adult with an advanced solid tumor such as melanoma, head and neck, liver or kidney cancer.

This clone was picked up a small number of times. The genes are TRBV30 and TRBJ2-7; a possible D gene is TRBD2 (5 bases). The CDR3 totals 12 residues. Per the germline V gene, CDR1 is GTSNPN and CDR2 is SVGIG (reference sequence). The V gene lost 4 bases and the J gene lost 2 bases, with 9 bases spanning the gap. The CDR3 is CAWTDGTYEQYF. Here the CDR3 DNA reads TGTGCCTGGACAGACGGGACCTACGAGCAGTACTTC.

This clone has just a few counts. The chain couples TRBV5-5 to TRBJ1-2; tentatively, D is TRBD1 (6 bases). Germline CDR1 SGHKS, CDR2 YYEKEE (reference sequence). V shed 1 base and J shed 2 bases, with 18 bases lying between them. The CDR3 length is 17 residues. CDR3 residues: CASSLKGGGAPNYGYTF. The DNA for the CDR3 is TGTGCCAGCAGCTTGAAGGGGGGTGGTGCACCGAACTATGGCTACACCTTC.

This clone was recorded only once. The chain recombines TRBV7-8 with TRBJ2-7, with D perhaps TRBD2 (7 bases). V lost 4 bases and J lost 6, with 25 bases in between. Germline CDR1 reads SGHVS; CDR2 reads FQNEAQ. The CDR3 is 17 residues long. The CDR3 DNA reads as TGTGCCAGCAGCTCTATACCCACTAGCGCTCGAGGGGGCGAGCAGTACTTC. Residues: CASSSIPTSARGGEQYF. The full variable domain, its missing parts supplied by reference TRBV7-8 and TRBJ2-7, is GAGVSQSPRYKVAKRGQDVALRCDPISGHVSLFWYQQALGQGPEFLTYFQNEAQLDKSGLPSDRFFAERPEGSVSTLKIQRTQQEDSAVYLCASSSIPTSARGGEQYFGPGTRLTVT.

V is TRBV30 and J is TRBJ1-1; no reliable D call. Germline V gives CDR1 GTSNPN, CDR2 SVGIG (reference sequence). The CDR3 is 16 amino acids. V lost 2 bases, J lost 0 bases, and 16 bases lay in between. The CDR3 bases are TGTGCCTGGAGTTGGAGGAGGGTCCCATTGAACACTGAAGCTTTCTTT. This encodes CAWSWRRVPLNTEAFF.

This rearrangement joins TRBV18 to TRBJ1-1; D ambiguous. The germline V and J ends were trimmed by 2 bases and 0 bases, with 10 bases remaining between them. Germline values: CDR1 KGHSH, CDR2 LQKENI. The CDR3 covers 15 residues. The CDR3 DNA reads TGTGCCAGCTCACCATATGACAACTTGAACACTGAAGCTTTCTTT. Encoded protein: CASSPYDNLNTEAFF.

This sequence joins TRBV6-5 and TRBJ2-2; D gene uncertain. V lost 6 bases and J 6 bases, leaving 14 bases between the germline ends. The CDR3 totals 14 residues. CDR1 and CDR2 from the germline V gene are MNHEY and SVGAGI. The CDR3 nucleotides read TGTGCCAGCAGAGACTTCGACGAGGCCGGGGAGCTGTTTTTT. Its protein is CASRDFDEAGELFF.

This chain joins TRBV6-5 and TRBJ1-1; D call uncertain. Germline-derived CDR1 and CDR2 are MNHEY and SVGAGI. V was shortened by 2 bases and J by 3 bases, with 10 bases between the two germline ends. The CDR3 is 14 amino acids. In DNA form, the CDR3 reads TGTGCCAGCAGTTACGGGGAGCCGTACACTGAAGCTTTCTTT. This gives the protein CASSYGEPYTEAFF.

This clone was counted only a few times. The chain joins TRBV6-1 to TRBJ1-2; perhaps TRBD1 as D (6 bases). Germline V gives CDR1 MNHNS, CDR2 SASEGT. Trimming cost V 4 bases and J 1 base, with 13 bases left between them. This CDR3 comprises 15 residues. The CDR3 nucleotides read TGTGCCAGCAGTGTTCAACAGGGCTATAACTATGGCTACACCTTC. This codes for CASSVQQGYNYGYTF.